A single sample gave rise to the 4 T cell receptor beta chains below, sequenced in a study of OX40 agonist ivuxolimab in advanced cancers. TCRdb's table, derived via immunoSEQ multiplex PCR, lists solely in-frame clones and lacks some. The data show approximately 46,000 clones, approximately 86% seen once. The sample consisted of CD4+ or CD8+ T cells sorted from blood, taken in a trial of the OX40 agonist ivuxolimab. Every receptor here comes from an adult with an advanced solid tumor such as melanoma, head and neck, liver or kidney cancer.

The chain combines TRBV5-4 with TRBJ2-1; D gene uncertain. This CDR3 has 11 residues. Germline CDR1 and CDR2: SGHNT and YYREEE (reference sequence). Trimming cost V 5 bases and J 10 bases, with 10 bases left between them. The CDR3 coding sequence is TGTGCCAGCAGTCAACAGATGGAGCAGTTCTTC. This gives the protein CASSQQMEQFF.

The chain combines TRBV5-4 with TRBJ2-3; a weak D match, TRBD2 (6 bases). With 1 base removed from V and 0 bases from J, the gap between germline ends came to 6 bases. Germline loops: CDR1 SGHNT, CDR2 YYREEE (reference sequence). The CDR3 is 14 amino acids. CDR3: CASSLSGSTDTQYF. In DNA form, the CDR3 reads TGTGCCAGCAGCTTGAGCGGGAGCACAGATACGCAGTATTTT.

The CDR3 nucleotides read TGTGCCAGCAGTTACTCGTCGGGGGTCAATCAGCCCCAGCATTTT. Protein: CASSYSSGVNQPQHF. The chain has TRBV6-6 and TRBJ1-5; D might be TRBD1 (5 bases). Deletions cut 0 bases from V and 3 bases from J, with 9 bases between. From germline, CDR1 is MNHNY and CDR2 SVGAGI (reference sequence). This CDR3 is built from 15 residues.

Here the CDR3 reads CAWSWAGVGEQYF. The CDR3, as DNA: TGTGCCTGGAGTTGGGCGGGGGTCGGCGAGCAGTACTTC. The genes are TRBV30 and TRBJ2-7; 7 nucleotides agree with TRBD2. Germline V gene lookup returns CDR1 GTSNPN and CDR2 SVGIG (reference sequence). V was clipped by 2 bases and J by 6 bases; unmatched bases: 7. The CDR3 totals 13 residues.